Listed below are T cell receptor beta chains from one sample, sequenced in a study of OX40 agonist ivuxolimab in advanced cancers. Using immunoSEQ multiplex PCR, the repertoire was profiled, and TCRdb retains in-frame clones only, with some absent. The table records 70,000 to 80,000 clones, approximately 88% of them present only once. The sequencing used CD4+ or CD8+ T cells sorted from blood, collected in a trial of the OX40 agonist ivuxolimab. The receptors derive from an adult with an advanced solid tumor such as melanoma, head and neck, liver or kidney cancer. CDR3s include the opening cysteine and the closing phenylalanine or tryptophan. D genes are given only for firm matches. The size of a clone is reported for some rows only, either as once, few or many, or as a class for expanded clones.

V gene	J gene	clone size	D gene	CDR3 DNA	CDR3 protein
TRBV4-3	TRBJ2-1	-	-	TGCGCCAGCAGCCAAGGGTGGGTTTTTTCGGCCGTTTACAATGAGCAGTTCTTC	CASSQGWVFSAVYNEQFF
TRBV7-9	TRBJ1-5	once	TRBD1	TGTGCCAGCAGCTTAGGGACAGGGAATAGCAATCAGCCCCAGCATTTT	CASSLGTGNSNQPQHF
TRBV7-3	TRBJ1-1	few	TRBD1	TGTGCCAGCAGCAGACAGGGGAACACTGAAGCTTTCTTT	CASSRQGNTEAFF
TRBV7-9	TRBJ2-2	-	-	TGTGCCAGCAGCTATACCGCCCCCGGGGAGCTGTTTTTT	CASSYTAPGELFF
TRBV7-9	TRBJ2-6	-	-	TGTGCCAGCAGCTTAGCTGGGGCCAACGTCCTGACTTTC	CASSLAGANVLTF
TRBV28	TRBJ2-7	-	TRBD2	TGTGCCAGCAGACCGGGACTAGCGGGATACGAGCAGTACTTC	CASRPGLAGYEQYF
TRBV5-6	TRBJ2-1	-	-	TGTGCCAGCAGCTTGGCCTCCTCCTACAATGAGCAGTTCTTC	CASSLASSYNEQFF
TRBV10-2	TRBJ2-3	-	-	TGCGCCAGCAGCCCGGGCCAGCGAAATACGCAGTATTTT	CASSPGQRNTQYF
TRBV6-5	TRBJ1-1	-	TRBD1	TGTGCCAGCAGTACCAGGGGGCCGGGGGTTGTAGCTTTCTTT	CASSTRGPGVVAFF
TRBV18	TRBJ2-1	once	-	TGTGCCAGCTCACCCCGCGGGTCGGCTAGCTACAATGAGCAGTTCTTC	CASSPRGSASYNEQFF
TRBV7-7	TRBJ2-1	few	TRBD2	TGTGCCAGCAGACAGACTAGCGGGGTCCGCCTCTCCTACAATGAGCAGTTCTTC	CASRQTSGVRLSYNEQFF
TRBV28	TRBJ2-1	-	-	TGTGCCAGCAGTTTCGTTTTTAAGGGCGTGGAGCAGTTCTTC	CASSFVFKGVEQFF
TRBV7-6	TRBJ2-1	-	TRBD2	TGTGCCAGCAGCCCGGGACTAGCGGGAGGGGCGGACAATGAGCAGTTCTTC	CASSPGLAGGADNEQFF
TRBV9	TRBJ2-2	-	-	TGTGCCAGCAGCGTAGGCGGGATGGGCACCGGGGAGCTGTTTTTT	CASSVGGMGTGELFF
TRBV21-1	TRBJ2-7	-	-	TGTGCCAGCAGCAAAGCTTGGCGGCCCTACGAGCAGTACTTC	CASSKAWRPYEQYF
TRBV18	TRBJ1-1	-	-	TGTGCCAGCTCACCAATTGAGGGTTCTGAAGCTTTCTTT	CASSPIEGSEAFF
TRBV19	TRBJ2-6	-	-	TGTGCCAGTAGTACTGGCAGGGTTTACGGGGCCAACGTCCTGACTTTC	CASSTGRVYGANVLTF
TRBV2	TRBJ1-1	-	TRBD1	TGTGCCAGCAGTGGGACAGGGGCGAACACTGAAGCTTTCTTT	CASSGTGANTEAFF
TRBV15	TRBJ2-5	-	-	TGTGCCACCAGCAGAGATGGGGACCCGGGGGAGACCCAGTACTTC	CATSRDGDPGETQYF
TRBV9	TRBJ2-7	-	TRBD2	TGTGCCAGCAGCGGGGGACTAGCGGGAGGTTACGAGCAGTACTTC	CASSGGLAGGYEQYF
TRBV6-1	TRBJ1-2	-	-	TGTGCCAGCAGTGAAATGAGGACGGGGCGAGCAGATGGCTACACCTTC	CASSEMRTGRADGYTF
TRBV29-1	TRBJ2-7	-	TRBD1	TGCAGCGTGGGGACAGGGGCCTACGAGCAGTACTTC	CSVGTGAYEQYF
TRBV5-1	TRBJ1-1	-	-	TGCGCCAGCAGCTTGGAGTGGGTTACTGAAGCTTTCTTT	CASSLEWVTEAFF
TRBV11-3	TRBJ2-5	-	-	TGTGCCAGCAGCTGGGGCGGGGGCTACCAAGAGACCCAGTACTTC	CASSWGGGYQETQYF
TRBV28	TRBJ1-4	-	-	TGTGCCAGCAGTTTTAAGGGGAGGAGCGAAAAACTGTTTTTT	CASSFKGRSEKLFF
TRBV7-8	TRBJ1-2	-	-	TGTGCCAGCAGCCTGAACCGGGGCCAAAGAGGAGGCTACACCTTC	CASSLNRGQRGGYTF
TRBV18	TRBJ2-2	-	-	TGTGCCAGCTCACCCGACATTAACACCGGGGAGCTGTTTTTT	CASSPDINTGELFF
TRBV10-2	TRBJ1-5	-	TRBD1	TGCGCCAGCAGTGCACAGGGGAATCAGCCCCAGCATTTT	CASSAQGNQPQHF
TRBV7-2	TRBJ1-3	-	-	TGTGCCAGCAGAAGGACAGTTAGCTCTGGAAACACCATATATTTT	CASRRTVSSGNTIYF
TRBV27	TRBJ1-2	-	-	TGTGCCAGCAGCCGGGGGTGGGGGGGCTACACCTTC	CASSRGWGGYTF
TRBV5-1	TRBJ2-1	-	-	TGCGCCAGCAGCTTGGGGGAAGGGGGGCGGGAGCAGTTCTTC	CASSLGEGGREQFF
TRBV5-1	TRBJ2-5	-	-	TGCGCCAGCAGCTTGGGCAACCTTGGAGAGACCCAGTACTTC	CASSLGNLGETQYF
TRBV30	TRBJ2-1	-	TRBD2	TGTGCCTGGAGTTACGGGAGGGTGAATGAGCAGTTCTTC	CAWSYGRVNEQFF
TRBV28	TRBJ2-5	once	-	TGTGCCAGCAGTTTAACCGGGACCCCCCACCAAGAGACCCAGTACTTC	CASSLTGTPHQETQYF
TRBV10-3	TRBJ2-1	few	TRBD1	TGTGCCATCACCAAGACAGGGTCCTACAATGAGCAGTTCTTC	CAITKTGSYNEQFF
TRBV27	TRBJ2-1	-	-	TGTGCCAGCAGTCCTCCAAAGTCATGGGGCAATGAGCAGTTCTTC	CASSPPKSWGNEQFF
TRBV11-3	TRBJ1-3	-	-	TGTGCCAGCAAAGAGGGTACTGGAAACACCATATATTTT	CASKEGTGNTIYF
TRBV2	TRBJ1-3	-	-	TGTGCCAGCAAGGTCCTCCGTGGAAACACCATATATTTT	CASKVLRGNTIYF
TRBV5-1	TRBJ2-7	-	-	TGCGCCAGCAGCTGGACAGTCCCCTTAAGCTCCTACGAGCAGTACTTC	CASSWTVPLSSYEQYF
TRBV5-1	TRBJ2-7	-	-	TGCGCCAGCAGCTTGGTTCCGGCTAACCTCGGATACGAGCAGTACTTC	CASSLVPANLGYEQYF
TRBV28	TRBJ2-3	-	-	TGTGCCAGCAGTTCCCTGAGGGGCTGGGGGACAGATACGCAGTATTTT	CASSSLRGWGTDTQYF
TRBV29-1	TRBJ2-5	-	-	TGCAGCGTTGCGGGGGGCTCTGGTTGGGAGACCCAGTACTTC	CSVAGGSGWETQYF
TRBV6-5	TRBJ2-1	few	TRBD1	TGTGCCAGCGCGGTGGACAGGGGGAATGAGCAGTTCTTC	CASAVDRGNEQFF
TRBV25-1	TRBJ1-6	-	TRBD1	TGTGCCAGCAGTGCCCGGGACAGGGGTAATTCACCCCTCCACTTT	CASSARDRGNSPLHF
TRBV12-5	TRBJ1-1	once	TRBD1	TGTGCTAGTGCCCCTGGACAGGGTAACACTGAAGCTTTCTTT	CASAPGQGNTEAFF
TRBV2	TRBJ2-5	-	TRBD1	TGTGCCAGCAGTGAAACAGGGGCTAAGCAAGAGACCCAGTACTTC	CASSETGAKQETQYF
TRBV5-1	TRBJ2-1	-	TRBD2	TGCGCCAGCAGAGGAGCGGGAGCGTTCAATGAGCAGTTCTTC	CASRGAGAFNEQFF
TRBV6-5	TRBJ2-7	-	TRBD2	TGTGCCAGCAGTTACCAGCGGGAGTTGTACTTC	CASSYQRELYF
TRBV11-2	TRBJ2-6	-	TRBD2	TGTGCCAGCAGCTTGCGGGAGGCCCAGGCTGGGGCCAACGTCCTGACTTTC	CASSLREAQAGANVLTF
TRBV4-2	TRBJ2-1	once	TRBD2	TGTGCCAGCAGCCAATACCCCCTGGCGAGCGGGAGTAGAGATGAGCAGTTCTTC	CASSQYPLASGSRDEQFF
TRBV15	TRBJ2-3	few	-	TGTGCCACCAGCAGAGAATACAGGGATACGCAGTATTTT	CATSREYRDTQYF
TRBV14	TRBJ2-3	once	TRBD2	TGTGCCAGCAGCCTCGTGGGTAGGACTAGCGGGAACGCAGATACGCAGTATTTT	CASSLVGRTSGNADTQYF
TRBV6-5	TRBJ1-5	-	-	TGTGCCAGCAGACCAGACGGGGGAGGTAATCAGCCCCAGCATTTT	CASRPDGGGNQPQHF
TRBV19	TRBJ1-5	-	TRBD1	TGTGCCAGTAGTATAGCGGGCGGACAGGTGCCTCGGCCCCAGCATTTT	CASSIAGGQVPRPQHF
TRBV4-1	TRBJ2-7	-	-	TGCGCCAGCAGCCAAGGTTCCGGCGGCTCCTACGAGCAGTACTTC	CASSQGSGGSYEQYF